The rows below give T cell receptor beta chains drawn from one sample of a study of T cells after yellow fever vaccination. MiXCR, run by TCRdb on the 5' RACE reads, gives a single entry per CDR3 protein. This sample has a few hundred thousand distinct CDR3 sequences, with about 6.2% found just once. The sequenced sample was PBMCs, obtained 5 days after the yellow fever booster vaccination. The receptors derive from a man aged 25 to 40 who received the YFV17D yellow fever vaccine. Each CDR3 is given with its conserved first and last residue. D genes are given only for firm matches. Size tells how often a clone was seen (once, few, many) or the class of an expanded clone, and some rows leave it out.

.	TRBJ2-6	TRBV7-9	few	CASSLLVLIGANVLTF	TGTGCCAGCAGCTTACTGGTCCTTATTGGGGCCAACGTCCTGACTTTC
.	TRBJ1-1	TRBV18	few	CASSPDKGMEAFF	TGTGCCAGCTCACCAGACAAGGGGATGGAAGCTTTCTTT
.	TRBJ2-7	TRBV6-5	.	CASGLLYEQYF	TGTGCCAGCGGCCTCCTCTACGAGCAGTACTTC
.	TRBJ2-6	TRBV7-2	.	CASGPVANVLTF	TGTGCCAGCGGTCCCGTGGCCAACGTCCTGACTTTC
TRBD1	TRBJ2-1	TRBV6-5	few	CASSYFGTGGYNEQFF	TGTGCCAGCAGTTACTTCGGGACAGGGGGATACAATGAGCAGTTCTTC
TRBD1	TRBJ2-1	TRBV7-2	many	CASSSSGGASSEQFF	TGTGCCAGCAGCTCCTCAGGGGGCGCATCATCTGAGCAGTTCTTC
.	TRBJ1-2	TRBV20-1	.	CSARDLPPYGYTF	TGCAGTGCTAGAGATCTTCCACCCTATGGCTACACCTTC
.	TRBJ2-5	TRBV5-1	few	CASRPAGLETQYF	TGCGCCAGCAGACCCGCGGGCTTAGAGACCCAGTACTTC
.	TRBJ2-2	TRBV20-1	.	CSARPGTDTGELFF	TGCAGTGCTAGACCCGGGACCGACACCGGGGAGCTGTTTTTT
.	TRBJ2-1	TRBV5-1	few	CASSLRAASRDNEQFF	TGCGCCAGCAGCTTGAGGGCAGCTAGTCGGGACAATGAGCAGTTCTTC
.	TRBJ2-7	TRBV6-2/TRBV6-3	many	CASSYTSLSYEQYF	TGTGCCAGCAGTTACACCTCCTTGTCCTACGAGCAGTACTTC
.	TRBJ2-6	TRBV12-3/TRBV12-4	few	CASSGRFSGANVLTF	TGTGCCAGCAGTGGACGGTTCTCTGGGGCCAACGTCCTGACTTTC
TRBD1	TRBJ2-7	TRBV7-9	many	CASSPGTGYYEQYF	TGTGCCAGCAGCCCAGGGACAGGTTACTACGAGCAGTACTTC
TRBD1	TRBJ2-5	TRBV5-1	.	CASSSGTGGGETQYF	TGCGCCAGCAGCTCTGGGACAGGGGGCGGAGAGACCCAGTACTTC
TRBD2	TRBJ2-1	TRBV7-6	few	CASSFLREGAGVFGSYNEQFF	TGTGCCAGCAGCTTTTTACGGGAGGGAGCGGGAGTCTTCGGGTCCTACAATGAGCAGTTCTTC
TRBD1	TRBJ2-1	TRBV7-2	many	CASGGDRGRNEQFF	TGTGCCAGCGGCGGGGACAGGGGTCGCAATGAGCAGTTCTTC
TRBD1	TRBJ1-2	TRBV18	.	CASSPDREGYAF	TGTGCCAGCTCACCCGACAGGGAAGGCTACGCCTTC
TRBD1	TRBJ1-1	TRBV7-9	few	CASSPGHRGMNTEAFF	TGTGCCAGCAGCCCAGGACACAGGGGTATGAACACTGAAGCTTTCTTT
.	TRBJ2-1	TRBV7-3	many	CASSLLVGAGEQFF	TGTGCCAGCAGCTTATTAGTGGGGGCTGGTGAGCAGTTCTTC
.	TRBJ2-4	TRBV7-9	few	CASSVTISRNIQYF	TGTGCCAGCAGCGTGACTATCAGTCGGAACATTCAGTACTTC
.	TRBJ2-7	TRBV6-5	many	CASSYRVFYEQYF	TGTGCCAGCAGTTACAGGGTATTCTACGAGCAGTACTTC
.	TRBJ2-2	TRBV7-2	few	CASRPTGLSTGELFF	TGTGCCAGCAGGCCCACGGGCTTGAGCACCGGGGAGCTGTTTTTT
.	TRBJ1-2	TRBV7-2	.	CASSLGGFYGYTF	TGTGCCAGCAGCTTGGGGGGCTTCTATGGCTACACCTTC
.	TRBJ1-4	TRBV12-3/TRBV12-4	few	CASSFEQRNEKLFF	TGTGCCAGCAGTTTCGAACAAAGGAATGAAAAACTGTTTTTT
TRBD1	TRBJ1-1	TRBV12-3/TRBV12-4	many	CASRGDRNIEAFF	TGTGCCAGCAGAGGGGACAGAAATATTGAAGCTTTCTTT
TRBD2	TRBJ2-1	TRBV5-6	few	CASSLGLAVDEQFF	TGTGCCAGCAGCTTGGGACTAGCGGTGGATGAGCAGTTCTTC
.	TRBJ1-2	TRBV29-1	.	CSAGLRGGWQTDGYTF	TGCAGCGCCGGTTTAAGGGGCGGTTGGCAGACGGATGGCTACACCTTC
TRBD2	TRBJ2-1	TRBV6-5	few	CASSYRLATYNEQFF	TGTGCCAGCAGTTATAGACTAGCGACGTACAATGAGCAGTTCTTC
.	TRBJ1-4	TRBV6-1	many	CASIAPGQGREKLFF	TGTGCCAGCATCGCCCCCGGGCAGGGTCGGGAAAAACTGTTTTTT
TRBD2	TRBJ2-4	TRBV6-4	.	CASSEFPGTSGTTWEVAKNIQYF	TGTGCCAGCAGTGAGTTCCCCGGGACTAGCGGGACAACTTGGGAAGTAGCCAAAAACATTCAGTACTTC
.	TRBJ2-2	TRBV29-1	many	CSVAGVGTGELFF	TGCAGCGTTGCAGGGGTGGGCACCGGGGAGCTGTTTTTT
.	TRBJ1-2	TRBV29-1	many	CSVDVGGYTF	TGCAGCGTTGATGTCGGTGGCTACACCTTC
.	TRBJ2-3	TRBV9	.	CASSVHRGGGPDTQYF	TGTGCCAGCAGCGTACACAGGGGAGGGGGGCCAGATACGCAGTATTTT
.	TRBJ2-2	TRBV7-2	few	CASSGKTHHGELFF	TGTGCCAGCAGCGGAAAGACACATCACGGGGAGCTGTTTTTT
.	TRBJ1-3	TRBV9	.	CASSGPRVFGNTIYF	TGTGCCAGCAGCGGACCTAGGGTTTTTGGAAACACCATATATTTT
TRBD1	TRBJ2-3	TRBV10-3	.	CAISRTGVEIDTQYF	TGTGCCATCAGCAGGACAGGGGTGGAGATAGATACGCAGTATTTT
.	TRBJ2-3	TRBV20-1	.	CSAAFPGVSTDTQYF	TGCAGTGCAGCGTTCCCCGGGGTGAGCACAGATACGCAGTATTTT
TRBD2	TRBJ2-7	TRBV7-2	.	CASSLSGVPSYEQYF	TGTGCCAGCAGCCTTAGCGGGGTGCCCTCCTACGAGCAGTACTTC
.	TRBJ2-2	TRBV10-3	many	CAISEPRKTGELFF	TGTGCCATCAGTGAGCCCAGGAAGACCGGGGAGCTGTTTTTT
.	TRBJ2-2	TRBV3-1	many	CASSQGAELFF	TGTGCCAGCAGCCAGGGTGCGGAGCTGTTTTTT
.	TRBJ2-3	TRBV5-1	.	CASSFSGAISGRTDTQYF	TGCGCCAGCAGCTTTTCAGGGGCCATCAGCGGACGCACAGATACGCAGTATTTT
TRBD1	TRBJ1-5	TRBV7-2	many	CASSSGTGYQPQHF	TGTGCCAGCAGTTCCGGGACAGGGTATCAGCCCCAGCATTTT
.	TRBJ1-5	TRBV15	many	CATGREGSGQPQHF	TGTGCCACCGGGAGGGAGGGCTCGGGTCAGCCCCAGCATTTT
TRBD2	TRBJ2-5	TRBV7-2	few	CASSLVGTRTETQYF	TGTGCCAGCAGCTTAGTTGGGACTAGGACGGAGACCCAGTACTTC
.	TRBJ2-7	TRBV20-1	.	CSANAGRITYEQYF	TGCAGTGCTAATGCAGGGAGGATAACCTACGAGCAGTACTTC
.	TRBJ2-7	TRBV11-2	many	CASSLDLPRGRYEQYF	TGTGCCAGCAGCTTAGATCTTCCTAGGGGGAGGTACGAGCAGTACTTC
.	TRBJ2-7	TRBV18	.	CASSPPPLSYEQYF	TGTGCCAGCTCACCACCTCCCCTCTCCTACGAGCAGTACTTC
.	TRBJ2-2	TRBV18	.	CASSPRTPTGELFF	TGTGCCAGCTCACCACGGACTCCCACCGGGGAGCTGTTTTTT
.	TRBJ1-2	TRBV29-1	few	CSVRASEGYTF	TGCAGCGTGAGGGCTTCGGAGGGCTACACCTTC
TRBD1	TRBJ2-7	TRBV10-1	few	CASSPGQGSTYEQYF	TGCGCCAGCAGTCCGGGACAGGGTTCAACCTACGAGCAGTACTTC
TRBD2	TRBJ2-1	TRBV30	.	CAWSFILREDREQFF	TGTGCCTGGAGTTTTATCTTGCGGGAGGATCGGGAGCAGTTCTTC
.	TRBJ2-5	TRBV29-1	few	CSVLDLRRHRREETQYF	TGCAGCGTTCTCGACCTCCGCAGACATAGGAGGGAAGAGACCCAGTACTTC
.	TRBJ2-4	TRBV4-3	many	CASSQDQPYQNIQYF	TGCGCCAGCAGCCAAGATCAGCCTTACCAAAACATTCAGTACTTC